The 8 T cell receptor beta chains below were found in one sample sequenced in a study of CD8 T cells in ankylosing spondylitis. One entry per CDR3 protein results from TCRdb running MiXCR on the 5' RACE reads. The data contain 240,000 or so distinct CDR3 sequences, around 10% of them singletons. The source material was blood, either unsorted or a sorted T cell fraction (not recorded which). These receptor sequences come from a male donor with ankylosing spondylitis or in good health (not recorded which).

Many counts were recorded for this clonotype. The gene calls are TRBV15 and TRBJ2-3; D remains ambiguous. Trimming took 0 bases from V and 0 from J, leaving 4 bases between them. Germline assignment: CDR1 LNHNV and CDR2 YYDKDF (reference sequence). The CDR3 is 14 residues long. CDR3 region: CATSRDSSTDTQYF. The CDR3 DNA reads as TGTGCCACCAGCAGAGACAGTAGCACAGATACGCAGTATTTT.

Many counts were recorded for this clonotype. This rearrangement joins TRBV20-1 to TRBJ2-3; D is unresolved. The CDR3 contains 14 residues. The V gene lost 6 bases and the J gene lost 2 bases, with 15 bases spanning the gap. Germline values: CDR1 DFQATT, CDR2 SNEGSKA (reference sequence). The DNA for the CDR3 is TGCAGTGCCCCCTTCGGTGGTAACACAGATACGCAGTATTTT. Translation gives CSAPFGGNTDTQYF.

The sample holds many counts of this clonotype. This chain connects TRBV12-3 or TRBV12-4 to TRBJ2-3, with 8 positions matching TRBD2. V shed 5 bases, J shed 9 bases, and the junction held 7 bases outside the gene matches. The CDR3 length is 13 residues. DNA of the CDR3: TGTGCCAGCAGTCTCGGGACTAGTTCAACGCAGTATTTT. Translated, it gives CASSLGTSSTQYF.

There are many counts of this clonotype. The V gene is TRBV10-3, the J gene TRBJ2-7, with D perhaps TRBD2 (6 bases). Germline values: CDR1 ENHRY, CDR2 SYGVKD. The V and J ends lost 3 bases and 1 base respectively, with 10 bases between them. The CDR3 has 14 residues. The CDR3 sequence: CAISENGGSYEQYF. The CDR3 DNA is TGTGCCATCAGTGAAAATGGGGGGTCCTACGAGCAGTACTTC.

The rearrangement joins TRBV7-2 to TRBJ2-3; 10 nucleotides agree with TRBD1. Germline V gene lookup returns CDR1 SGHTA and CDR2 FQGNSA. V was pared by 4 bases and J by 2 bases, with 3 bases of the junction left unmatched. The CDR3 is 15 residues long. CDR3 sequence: CASSYGTGVTDTQYF. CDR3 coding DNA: TGTGCCAGCAGCTACGGGACAGGGGTCACAGATACGCAGTATTTT.

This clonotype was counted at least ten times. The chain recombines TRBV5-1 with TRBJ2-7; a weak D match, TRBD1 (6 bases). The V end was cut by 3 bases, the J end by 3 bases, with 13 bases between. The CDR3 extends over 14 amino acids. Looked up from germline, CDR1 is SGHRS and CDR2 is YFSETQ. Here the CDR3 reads CASSSWDKNYEQYF. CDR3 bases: TGCGCCAGCAGCTCCTGGGACAAAAACTACGAGCAGTACTTC.

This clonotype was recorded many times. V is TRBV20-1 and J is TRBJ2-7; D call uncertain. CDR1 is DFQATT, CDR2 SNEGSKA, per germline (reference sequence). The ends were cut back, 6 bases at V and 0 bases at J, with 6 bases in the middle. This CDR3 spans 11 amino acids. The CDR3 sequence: CSARTSYEQYF. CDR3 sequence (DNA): TGCAGTGCCAGGACCTCCTACGAGCAGTACTTC.

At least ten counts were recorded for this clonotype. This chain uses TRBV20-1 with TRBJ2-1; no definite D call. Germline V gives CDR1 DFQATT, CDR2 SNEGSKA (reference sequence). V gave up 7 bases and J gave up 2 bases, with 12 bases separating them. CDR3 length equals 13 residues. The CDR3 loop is CSVTPGTYNEQFF. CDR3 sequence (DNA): TGCAGTGTCACCCCCGGAACCTACAATGAGCAGTTCTTC.